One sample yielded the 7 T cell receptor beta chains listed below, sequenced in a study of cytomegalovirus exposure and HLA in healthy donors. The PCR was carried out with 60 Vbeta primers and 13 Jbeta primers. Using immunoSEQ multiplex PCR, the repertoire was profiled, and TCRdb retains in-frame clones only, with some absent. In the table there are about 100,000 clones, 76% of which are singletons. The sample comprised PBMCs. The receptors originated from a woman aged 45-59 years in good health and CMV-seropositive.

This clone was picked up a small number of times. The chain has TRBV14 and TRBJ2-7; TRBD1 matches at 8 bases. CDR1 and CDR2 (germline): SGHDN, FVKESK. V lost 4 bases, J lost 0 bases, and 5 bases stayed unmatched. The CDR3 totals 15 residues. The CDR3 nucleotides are TGTGCCAGCAGCCGAAACAGGGGGTCCTCCTACGAGCAGTACTTC. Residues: CASSRNRGSSYEQYF. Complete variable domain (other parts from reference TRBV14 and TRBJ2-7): EAGVTQFPSHSVIEKGQTVTLRCDPISGHDNLYWYRRVMGKEIKFLLHFVKESKQDESGMPNNRFLAERTGGTYSTLKVQPAELEDSGVYFCASSRNRGSSYEQYFGPGTRLTVT.

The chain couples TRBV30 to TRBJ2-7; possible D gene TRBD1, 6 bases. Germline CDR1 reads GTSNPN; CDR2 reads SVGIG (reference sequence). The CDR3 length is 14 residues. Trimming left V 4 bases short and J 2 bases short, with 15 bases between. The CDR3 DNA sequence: TGTGCCTGGACCTCGGAAAGGACAGCCTACGAGCAGTACTTC. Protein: CAWTSERTAYEQYF.

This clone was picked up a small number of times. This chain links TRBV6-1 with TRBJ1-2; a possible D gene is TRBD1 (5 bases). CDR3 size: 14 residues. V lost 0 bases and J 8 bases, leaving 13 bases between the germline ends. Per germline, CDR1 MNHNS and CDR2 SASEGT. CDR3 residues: CASSEALGVGGYTF. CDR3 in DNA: TGTGCCAGCAGTGAAGCTTTAGGGGTAGGGGGCTACACCTTC.

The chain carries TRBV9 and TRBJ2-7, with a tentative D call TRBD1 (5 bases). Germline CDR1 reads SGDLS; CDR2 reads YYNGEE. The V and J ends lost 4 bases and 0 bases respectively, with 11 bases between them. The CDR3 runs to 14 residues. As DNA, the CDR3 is TGTGCCAGCAGCTCACAGGTCACCTCCTACGAGCAGTACTTC. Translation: CASSSQVTSYEQYF.

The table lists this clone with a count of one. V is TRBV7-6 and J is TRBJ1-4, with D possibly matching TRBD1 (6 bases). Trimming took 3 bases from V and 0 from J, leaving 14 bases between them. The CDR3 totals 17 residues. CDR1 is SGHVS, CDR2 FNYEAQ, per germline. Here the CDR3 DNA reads TGTGCCAGCAGCTTGACAGGTCGTCTCGCAACTAATGAAAAACTGTTTTTT. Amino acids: CASSLTGRLATNEKLFF.

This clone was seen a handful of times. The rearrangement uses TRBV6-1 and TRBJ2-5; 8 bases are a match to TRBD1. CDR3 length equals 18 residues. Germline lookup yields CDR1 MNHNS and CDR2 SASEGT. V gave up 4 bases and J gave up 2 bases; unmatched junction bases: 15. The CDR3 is CASSGRTGFVGFQETQYF. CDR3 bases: TGTGCCAGCAGTGGACGGACAGGGTTTGTGGGATTTCAAGAGACCCAGTACTTC.

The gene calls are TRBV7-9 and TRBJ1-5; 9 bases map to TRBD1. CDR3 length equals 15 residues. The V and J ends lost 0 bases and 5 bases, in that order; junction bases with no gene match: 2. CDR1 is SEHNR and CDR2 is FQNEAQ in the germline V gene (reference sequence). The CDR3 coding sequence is TGTGCCAGCAGCTTAGCGGGACAGGGTCATCAGCCCCAGCATTTT. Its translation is CASSLAGQGHQPQHF.